This T cell receptor (beta chain) was profiled in a study of T cell changes during pregnancy in multiple sclerosis. The table came from immunoSEQ multiplex PCR; TCRdb's copy has only in-frame clones and leaves some out. The table has about 80,000 clones, just over 90% seen once. Germline V gene lookup returns CDR1 SGHAT and CDR2 FQNNGV. The CDR3 has 15 residues. The ends lost 5 bases at V and 0 bases at J; junction bases unmatched: 6. This clonotype was sampled from a female donor with multiple sclerosis, enrolled in a pregnancy study. Source: peripheral blood, taken before pregnancy. J is TRBJ2-7 and V is TRBV11-2; 8 bases are a match to TRBD2. The CDR3: CASSVISGASYEQYF. DNA for the CDR3: TGTGCCAGCAGCGTGATTAGCGGGGCCTCCTACGAGCAGTACTTC.